The next 11 T cell receptor beta chains were all read from a single sample in a study of T-cell reconstitution after alpha-beta-depleted transplantation in children. Using unique molecular identifiers, the investigators prepared the TCRbeta library. Each CDR3 protein is one row after TCRdb ran MiXCR on the PCR reads. The sample includes 450,000 to 600,000 distinct CDR3 sequences, approximately 13% seen only once; the top ten take 2% to 2.5%. This specimen consisted of PBMCs, mostly from graft donor cells, obtained 360 days after TCRalphabeta/CD19-depleted stem cell transplant. These receptors all stem from a male patient younger than 18 who had a stem cell transplant for acute myeloid leukemia, so the T cells may come from the graft donor.

This clonotype was detected only a few times. This chain connects TRBV20-1 to TRBJ2-3, with 13 nucleotides matching TRBD2. The CDR3 is made up of 16 amino acids. CDR1 and CDR2 (germline): DFQATT, SNEGSKA (reference sequence). V lost 3 bases to trimming and J lost 5 bases; unmatched junction nucleotides: 8. DNA of the CDR3: TGCAGTGCTAGTCATGGACTAGCGGGAGTACAAGATACGCAGTATTTT. Translation: CSASHGLAGVQDTQYF.

The CDR3 reads CASSLTTSGRGGQFF. The CDR3 DNA is TGTGCCAGCAGCCTCACGACTAGCGGGCGGGGGGGGCAGTTCTTC. This chain uses TRBV11-2 with TRBJ2-1; 10 positions agree with TRBD2. The V segment lost 5 bases and the J segment 12 bases; nucleotides outside the gene matches: 13. This CDR3 has 15 residues. Germline V gives CDR1 SGHAT, CDR2 FQNNGV.

This clonotype was counted many times. The chain carries TRBV7-2 and TRBJ2-7; TRBD2 agrees at 7 bases. V lost 1 base, J lost 2 bases, and 8 bases stayed unmatched. The CDR3 is made up of 16 amino acids. Germline V gives CDR1 SGHTA, CDR2 FQGNSA. CDR3 sequence: CASSLVSASGTYEQYF. For the CDR3, the DNA is TGTGCCAGCAGCTTAGTCTCGGCTAGCGGAACCTACGAGCAGTACTTC.

CDR3 amino acids: CAWTLAGGETQYF. The CDR3 coding sequence is TGTGCCTGGACACTAGCGGGAGGAGAGACCCAGTACTTC. The chain carries TRBV30 and TRBJ2-5; 12 nucleotides align to TRBD2. This CDR3 spans 13 amino acids. Germline V gene sequence: CDR1 GTSNPN, CDR2 SVGIG (reference sequence). V gave up 4 bases and J gave up 4 bases; unmatched junction bases: 1.

This clonotype was observed a handful of times. This rearrangement joins TRBV20-1 to TRBJ2-3; no reliable D call. There are 15 residues in the CDR3. Germline V gives CDR1 DFQATT, CDR2 SNEGSKA (reference sequence). V was cut by 1 base and J by 0 bases, with 11 bases left in between. CDR3 in amino acids: CSARVWLPSTDTQYF. DNA of the CDR3: TGCAGTGCTAGAGTCTGGCTACCGAGCACAGATACGCAGTATTTT.

This clonotype has just a few counts. This chain links TRBV7-2 with TRBJ1-2; TRBD1 aligns across 8 bases. Germline values: CDR1 SGHTA, CDR2 FQGNSA. J gave up 1 base and V 7 bases, and 11 bases lay outside the gene matches. CDR3 length equals 16 residues. The CDR3 is CASILPGTGVNYGYTF. The CDR3 nucleotides are TGTGCCAGCATATTACCTGGGACAGGCGTTAACTATGGCTACACCTTC.

The chain links TRBV24-1 to TRBJ2-7; a possible D gene is TRBD1 (6 bases). CDR1 and CDR2 from the germline V gene are KGHDR and SFDVKD. This CDR3 has 15 amino acids. Deletions cut 3 bases from V and 1 base from J, with 12 bases between. The CDR3 region has the DNA TGTGCCACCAGTGATCAGGACAGTGCATCCTACGAGCAGTACTTC. Translation gives CATSDQDSASYEQYF.

This clonotype showed up many times. V and J are TRBV6-2 or TRBV6-3 and TRBJ2-1, with 8 bases aligning to TRBD2. With V trimmed by 0 bases and J by 4 bases, 5 bases remained unmatched. The CDR3 loop spans 16 amino acids. CDR1 MNHEY and CDR2 SVGEGT come from the germline V gene. CDR3 nucleotides: TGTGCCAGCAGTTACTCGATCGGGAGGGTATACAATGAGCAGTTCTTC. It codes for CASSYSIGRVYNEQFF.

This clonotype was counted at least ten times. J is TRBJ2-3 and V is TRBV6-2 or TRBV6-3; 9 nucleotides line up with TRBD1. In germline, CDR1 is MNHEY, CDR2 SVGEGT. The junction had 15 bases not matched to a gene; V was cut back by 2 bases and J by 6 bases. This CDR3 region has 18 residues. DNA of the CDR3: TGTGCCAGCAGTTACGTCCAGGGACAGGGTGGGCTAGCGGATACGCAGTATTTT. This translates into CASSYVQGQGGLADTQYF.

The chain employs TRBV24-1 and TRBJ2-7, with TRBD1 identical over 9 bases. Germline V lookup: CDR1 KGHDR, CDR2 SFDVKD. V lost 4 bases and J lost 4; bases outside the gene matches: 4. This CDR3 contains 14 residues. The CDR3: CATSDRDREYEQYF. CDR3 coding DNA: TGTGCCACCAGTGACCGGGACAGGGAGTACGAGCAGTACTTC.

Points on this clonotype: The junction shows a germline mismatch at one end, possibly a read error. The V and J genes are TRBV5-1 and TRBJ2-3; D is unresolved. Germline assignment: CDR1 SGHRS and CDR2 YFSETQ. This CDR3 contains 14 residues. CDR3 amino acids: CASSLAPDTDKQYF. CDR3 DNA sequence: TGCGCCAGCAGCTTGGCCCCAGACACAGATAAGCAGTATTTT.